One and the same sample provided the 13 T cell receptor beta chains below, sequenced in a study of T-cell memory formation after mild COVID-19. Via MiXCR, TCRdb re-called the 5' RACE reads, giving one row per CDR3 protein. The top ten clones hold around 23% of a sample with about 290,000 distinct CDR3 sequences, more than 15% of them seen once. Material: PBMCs or a T cell subset sorted from them (not recorded which). These receptors were obtained from a man younger than 35 who had mild COVID-19 (a few samples of this study predate the infection). Cell type and time point are not known.

The chain uses TRBV24-1 and TRBJ1-4; 8 nucleotides match TRBD1. The CDR3 spans 15 residues. The germline V gene has CDR1 KGHDR and CDR2 SFDVKD. Trimming at V came to 4 bases and at J to 7 bases, leaving 7 bases not matched to a gene. The CDR3 protein is CATSDPGQGGEKLFF. As DNA, the CDR3 is TGTGCCACCAGTGACCCCGGACAGGGCGGTGAAAAACTGTTTTTT.

Only a few counts were recorded for this clonotype. CDR3 in amino acids: CASSQDKWAARTPLHF. The CDR3 coding sequence is TGCGCCAGCAGCCAAGATAAGTGGGCCGCTAGGACACCCCTCCACTTT. The gene calls are TRBV4-1 and TRBJ1-6; no clear D. The CDR3 has 16 residues. Between the trimmed V and J ends, which lost 0 bases and 11 bases, there was a span of 17 bases. Germline CDR1 and CDR2: MGHRA and YSYEKL.

The CDR3 nucleotides read TGTGCCAGCACCTCTCATGGCCAGCCCCAGCATTTT. This codes for CASTSHGQPQHF. V is TRBV12-3 or TRBV12-4 and J is TRBJ1-5, with D uncertain. V gave up 7 bases and J gave up 7 bases, with 11 bases separating them. The CDR3 has 12 amino acids.

This clonotype showed up just a few times. The CDR3 loop reads CSARPLTPSTDTQYF. Here the CDR3 DNA reads TGCAGTGCTAGACCCTTAACTCCTAGCACAGATACGCAGTATTTT. The rearrangement uses TRBV20-1 and TRBJ2-3; no reliable D call. V was trimmed by 2 bases and J by 0 bases, leaving 12 bases between them. CDR3 length: 15 residues. Germline CDR1 reads DFQATT; CDR2 reads SNEGSKA (reference sequence).

CDR3 protein: CATSRERLGDGYTF. CDR3 nucleotide sequence: TGTGCCACCAGCAGAGAGAGGCTCGGGGATGGCTACACCTTC. V is TRBV15 and J is TRBJ1-2; no reliable D call. The germline V gene encodes CDR1 LNHNV and CDR2 YYDKDF (reference sequence). V lost 0 bases, J lost 6 bases, and 11 bases lay in between. This CDR3 comprises 14 residues.

The V gene is TRBV19, the J gene TRBJ2-7; possibly TRBD2 for D (5 bases). The CDR3 runs 15 residues. Germline V gene lookup returns CDR1 LNHDA and CDR2 SQIVND (reference sequence). With 4 bases removed from V and 0 bases from J, the gap between germline ends came to 13 bases. The CDR3 region is CASSTWTPSSYEQYF. Written as DNA, the CDR3 is TGTGCCAGTAGTACCTGGACTCCTAGCTCCTACGAGCAGTACTTC.

The rearrangement uses TRBV6-2 or TRBV6-3 and TRBJ2-1; 9 nucleotides agree with TRBD2. The germline V gene encodes CDR1 MNHEY and CDR2 SVGEGT. The trim removed 0 bases at V and 5 bases at J, leaving 5 bases unmatched. The CDR3 consists of 16 residues. CDR3 in amino acids: CASSYSTAGGDNEQFF. As DNA, the CDR3 is TGTGCCAGCAGTTACTCTACAGCGGGGGGTGACAATGAGCAGTTCTTC.

This chain links TRBV29-1 with TRBJ2-2; 7 nucleotides agree with TRBD2. This CDR3 is built from 14 residues. The trim removed 7 bases at V and 0 bases at J, leaving 5 bases unmatched. Looked up from germline, CDR1 is SQVTM and CDR2 is ANQGSEA. The DNA of the CDR3 is TGCAGCGCTACTAGCGACGCGAACACCGGGGAGCTGTTTTTT. Its translation is CSATSDANTGELFF.

V is TRBV13 and J is TRBJ2-5; no definite D call. CDR3 length equals 13 residues. Germline lookup yields CDR1 PRHDT and CDR2 FYEKMQ (reference sequence). V lost 7 bases and J 4 bases, leaving 13 bases between the germline ends. This chain's CDR3 is CASNRLSGETQYF. The CDR3 DNA reads as TGTGCCAGCAATCGGCTTTCGGGAGAGACCCAGTACTTC.

This clonotype was recorded a few times. The chain couples TRBV29-1 to TRBJ2-1; maybe TRBD1 (5 bases). CDR1 is SQVTM and CDR2 is ANQGSEA in the germline V gene. Trimming stripped 4 bases from V and 3 bases from J, with 7 bases between. The CDR3 totals 12 residues. The CDR3 loop reads CSVGQGYNEQFF. The CDR3, as DNA: TGCAGCGTTGGGCAGGGCTACAATGAGCAGTTCTTC.

This clonotype was found a few times. The CDR3 nucleotides are TGTGCCAGCAGTTACGGCCAGGGAGTATCCGAGCAGTACGTC. Translation: CASSYGQGVSEQYV. J is TRBJ2-7 and V is TRBV6-6; D might be TRBD1 or TRBD2, each matching 5 bases. With 2 bases removed from V and 6 bases from J, the gap between germline ends came to 14 bases. The CDR3 totals 14 residues. Looked up from germline, CDR1 is MNHNY and CDR2 is SVGAGI (reference sequence).

This rearrangement joins TRBV7-2 to TRBJ1-1; no reliable D call. CDR3 length: 14 amino acids. The germline V gene encodes CDR1 SGHTA and CDR2 FQGNSA. With 5 bases removed from V and 1 base from J, the gap between germline ends came to 11 bases. DNA of the CDR3: TGTGCCAGCAGCCCATCCGCGAGGAACACTGAAGCTTTCTTT. Encoded protein: CASSPSARNTEAFF.

This clonotype was detected a few times. This chain connects TRBV6-5 to TRBJ1-2; D is possibly TRBD1 (5 bases). Germline V gene sequence: CDR1 MNHEY, CDR2 SVGAGI. The CDR3 is 13 residues long. V lost 6 bases and J 1 base, leaving 9 bases between the germline ends. Here the CDR3 DNA reads TGTGCCAGCAGGGTAGACAGTAACTATGGCTACACCTTC. Translation gives CASRVDSNYGYTF.